The 21 T cell receptor beta chains presented below share a single source sample, sequenced in a study of blood T cells in healthy people across ages. It was with a sample-barcoded 5' primer and a J-beta primer mix that a second PCR of roughly 7 to 12 cycles was run. TCRdb processed the 5' RACE reads anew with MiXCR; each CDR3 protein has one entry. The top ten hold about a fifth of the sample, which has almost 1 million distinct CDR3 sequences, 51% seen once. Sequenced: blood. The receptors were gathered from a woman aged 55-70 years in good health.

On this clonotype itself: Being one base from a much bigger clone, this may be a read error. The rearrangement joins TRBV5-1 to TRBJ2-7; D is unclear. In germline, CDR1 is SGHRS, CDR2 YFSETQ. CDR3 length: 15 residues. CDR3 region: CASSLEGSSFYERYF. CDR3 DNA sequence: TGCGCCAGCAGCTTGGAGGGCAGTAGCTTCTACGAGCGGTACTTC.

This clonotype turned up a few times. Its ends do not fully match the called genes, so a read error is possible. The chain recombines TRBV20-1 with TRBJ2-1; no definite D call. The CDR3 is 12 amino acids. Looked up from germline, CDR1 is DFQATT and CDR2 is SNEGSKA (reference sequence). The CDR3: CNAGDFSNEQFF. The CDR3 DNA sequence: TGCAATGCTGGTGACTTCAGCAATGAGCAGTTCTTC.

This clonotype was counted at least ten times. The chain employs TRBV28 and TRBJ2-7, with D possibly TRBD2 on 5 matching bases. Germline V lookup: CDR1 MDHEN, CDR2 SYDVKM. This CDR3 has 15 amino acids. The ends were cut back, 10 bases at V and 1 base at J, with 20 bases in the middle. CDR3 in amino acids: CATTPSGYTSYEQYF. In DNA form, the CDR3 reads TGTGCCACCACCCCAAGCGGTTACACTTCCTACGAGCAGTACTTC. Drawing the rest from reference TRBV28 and TRBJ2-7, the complete variable domain is DVKVTQSSRYLVKRTGEKVFLECVQDMDHENMFWYRQDPGLGLRLIYFSYDVKMKEKGDIPEGYSVSREKKERFSLILESASTNQTSMYLCATTPSGYTSYEQYFGPGTRLTVT.

The rearrangement links TRBV29-1 to TRBJ1-2, with no clear D. Germline CDR1 SQVTM, CDR2 ANQGSEA. This CDR3 is 11 amino acids long. V lost 7 bases and J lost 5, with 11 bases in between. CDR3 coding DNA: TGCAGCGATGACAAGGAATATGGCTACACCTTC. This encodes CSDDKEYGYTF. Complete variable domain (other parts from reference TRBV29-1 and TRBJ1-2): SAVISQKPSRDICQRGTSLTIQCQVDSQVTMMFWYRQQPGQSLTLIATANQGSEATYESGFVIDKFPISRPNLTFSTLTVSNMSPEDSSIYLCSDDKEYGYTFGSGTRLTVV.

The V and J genes are TRBV28 and TRBJ2-3; 10 bases agree with TRBD2. With 8 bases clipped from V and 6 bases from J, the junction kept 14 bases outside the gene matches. The CDR3 covers 16 residues. Germline V CDR1 and CDR2: MDHEN, SYDVKM. The CDR3 sequence: CASGWGSGGFVDTQYF. For the CDR3, the DNA is TGTGCCAGCGGTTGGGGTAGCGGGGGGTTTGTCGATACGCAGTATTTT.

This clonotype has a handful of counts. The chain has TRBV7-9 and TRBJ2-3, with TRBD1 identical over 8 bases. Trimming removed 5 bases from V and 4 bases from J; junction bases left unmatched: 11. The germline gives CDR1 SEHNR, CDR2 FQNEAQ (reference sequence). The CDR3 contains 16 residues. The CDR3 nucleotides read TGTGCCAGCAGCCCTCCAAGGACAGGGAGGCCAGATACGCAGTATTTT. It yields the protein CASSPPRTGRPDTQYF.

This clonotype appeared a few times. The chain combines TRBV28 with TRBJ2-5; D is perhaps TRBD2 (6 bases). The CDR3 has 16 amino acids. The germline gives CDR1 MDHEN, CDR2 SYDVKM. V lost 4 bases, J lost 5 bases, and 20 bases lay in between. The CDR3 reads CASSSQEGRWRETQYF. In DNA form, the CDR3 reads TGTGCCAGCAGTTCTCAGGAGGGGAGATGGCGGGAGACCCAGTACTTC.

This CDR3 is CAWSVPGTRVETQYF. CDR3 DNA sequence: TGTGCCTGGAGTGTTCCTGGGACCCGGGTGGAGACCCAGTACTTC. The J gene is TRBJ2-4, the V gene TRBV30; tentatively, D is TRBD1 or TRBD2 (5 bases each). The J call is doubtful: the DNA matches TRBJ2-5 better. The germline gives CDR1 GTSNPN, CDR2 SVGIG (reference sequence). This CDR3 has 15 amino acids.

This clonotype was seen a few times. The V call is TRBV20-1, the J call TRBJ2-1; a weak D match, TRBD2 (5 bases). CDR1 and CDR2 from the germline V gene are DFQATT and SNEGSKA (reference sequence). The CDR3 spans 9 residues. V lost 6 bases to trimming and J lost 15 bases, with 12 bases between them. The CDR3 sequence is CSAASPVFF. As DNA, the CDR3 is TGCAGTGCAGCTAGCCCCGTGTTCTTC.

The chain has TRBV3-1 and TRBJ2-4, with TRBD2 matching 9 bases. Germline V gives CDR1 LGHDT, CDR2 YNNKEL (reference sequence). V dropped 0 bases and J dropped 13; count of bases not matched to a gene: 10. The CDR3 is 15 amino acids. The CDR3 sequence is CASSQDHGLAREQYF. The CDR3 DNA reads as TGTGCCAGCAGCCAAGATCACGGACTAGCGAGAGAGCAGTACTTC.

The CDR3 coding sequence is TGTGCCAGTAGTAGTGGGACGGATCAGTACTTC. This sequence encodes CASSSGTDQYF. The gene calls are TRBV19 and TRBJ2-5; D may correspond to TRBD1 or TRBD2 (5 bases each). The CDR3 is made up of 11 amino acids. Trimming took 4 bases from V and 11 from J, leaving 11 bases between them. Germline V gives CDR1 LNHDA, CDR2 SQIVND (reference sequence).

The chain recombines TRBV4-1 with TRBJ2-3, with 9 bases matching TRBD1. CDR1 MGHRA and CDR2 YSYEKL come from the germline V gene. V lost 2 bases and J lost 1; bases outside the gene matches: 4. The CDR3 totals 16 residues. The CDR3 loop is CASSQLGQGGTDTQYF. CDR3 nucleotide sequence: TGCGCCAGCAGCCAACTGGGACAGGGAGGCACAGATACGCAGTATTTT.

This rearrangement joins TRBV6-1 to TRBJ1-1; D might be TRBD1 (5 bases). This CDR3 region has 14 residues. The germline CDR1 and CDR2 sequences are MNHNS and SASEGT. V lost 4 bases to trimming and J lost 4 bases, with 13 bases between them. This CDR3 is CASSGGGYGTEAFF. The CDR3 coding sequence is TGTGCCAGCAGTGGCGGGGGATATGGCACTGAAGCTTTCTTT.

The chain has TRBV7-8 and TRBJ2-5; D gene uncertain. V was trimmed by 0 bases and J by 0 bases, leaving 11 bases between them. The CDR3 loop spans 16 amino acids. From germline, CDR1 is SGHVS and CDR2 FQNEAQ. CDR3 in DNA: TGTGCCAGCAGCTTAGCGCGTTTTCTGTACCAAGAGACCCAGTACTTC. Its translation is CASSLARFLYQETQYF.

This clonotype was observed a few times. This chain joins TRBV28 and TRBJ2-3; no reliable D call. The ends were cut back, 4 bases at V and 6 bases at J, with 14 bases in the middle. CDR1 MDHEN and CDR2 SYDVKM come from the germline V gene. This CDR3 has 14 amino acids. The CDR3 sequence: CASSSATPLDTQYF. The CDR3, as DNA: TGTGCCAGCAGTTCGGCCACCCCGTTGGATACGCAGTATTTT.

The table lists this clonotype with a few counts. This chain joins TRBV4-2 and TRBJ1-2; D unresolved. The V and J ends lost 8 bases and 4 bases respectively, with 11 bases between them. The germline gives CDR1 LGHNA, CDR2 YNFKEQ. The CDR3 covers 12 residues. CDR3 nucleotide sequence: TGTGCCAGCTCGGGAGCAAGCTATGGCTACACCTTC. This codes for CASSGASYGYTF.

The CDR3 nucleotides are TGTGCCAGCAGCGTACAGAATCCTCAGCCCCAGCATTTT. This gives the protein CASSVQNPQPQHF. The V call is TRBV7-8, the J call TRBJ1-5; D is ambiguous. Looked up from germline, CDR1 is SGHVS and CDR2 is FQNEAQ. The V end was cut by 5 bases, the J end by 6 bases, with 11 bases between. The CDR3 has 13 amino acids.

V and J are TRBV28 and TRBJ2-2; D is uncertain. Germline V gene data show CDR1 as MDHEN and CDR2 as SYDVKM. V was clipped by 6 bases and J by 5 bases, with 10 bases between them. There are 13 residues in the CDR3. The CDR3 sequence: CASRRKDTGELFF. CDR3 nucleotide sequence: TGTGCCAGCAGACGCAAGGATACCGGGGAGCTGTTTTTT. Combining the CDR3 with reference TRBV28 and TRBJ2-2 gives the whole variable domain DVKVTQSSRYLVKRTGEKVFLECVQDMDHENMFWYRQDPGLGLRLIYFSYDVKMKEKGDIPEGYSVSREKKERFSLILESASTNQTSMYLCASRRKDTGELFFGEGSRLTVL.

DNA of the CDR3: TGTGCCAGCAGCTACGCTAGCGGGAGGGCGGACGAGCAGTACTTC. It specifies CASSYASGRADEQYF. The chain couples TRBV7-2 to TRBJ2-7; TRBD2 agrees at 12 bases. Germline trimming cut 4 bases from V and 5 bases from J; bases unmatched to any gene: 6. Germline assignment: CDR1 SGHTA and CDR2 FQGNSA. This CDR3 is 15 amino acids long.

The chain recombines TRBV7-3 with TRBJ2-3; D not certain. The CDR3 contains 12 residues. V lost 5 bases and J lost 4, with 7 bases in between. The germline CDR1 and CDR2 sequences are SGHTA and FQGTGA. This CDR3 is CASSGRADTQYF. The CDR3 DNA sequence: TGTGCCAGCAGCGGACGGGCAGATACGCAGTATTTT.

This clonotype was recorded once. Here the CDR3 reads CASSYKSPAENQPQHF. The CDR3 DNA follows: TGTGCCAGCAGTTACAAGTCCCCGGCAGAAAATCAGCCCCAGCATTTT. V and J are TRBV6-6 and TRBJ1-5, with unresolved D. The CDR3 runs to 16 residues. Germline CDR1 is MNHNY and CDR2 is SVGAGI (reference sequence). Deletions cut 2 bases from V and 4 bases from J, with 15 bases between.